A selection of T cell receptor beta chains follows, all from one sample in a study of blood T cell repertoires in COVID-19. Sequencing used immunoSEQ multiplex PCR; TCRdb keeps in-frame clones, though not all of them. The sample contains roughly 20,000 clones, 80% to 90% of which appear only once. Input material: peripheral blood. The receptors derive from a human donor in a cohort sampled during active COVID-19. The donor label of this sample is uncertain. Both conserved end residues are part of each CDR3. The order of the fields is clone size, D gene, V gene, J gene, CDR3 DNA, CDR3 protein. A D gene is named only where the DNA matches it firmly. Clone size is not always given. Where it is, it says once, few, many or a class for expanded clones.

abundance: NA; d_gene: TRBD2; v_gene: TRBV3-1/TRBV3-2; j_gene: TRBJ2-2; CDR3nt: TGTGCCAGCAGCCAACTGAGCGGGAGTAAAGGAAACACCGGGGAGCTGTTTTTT; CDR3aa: CASSQLSGSKGNTGELFF
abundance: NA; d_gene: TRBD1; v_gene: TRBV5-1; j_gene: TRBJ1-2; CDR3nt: TGCGCCAGCAGCTCCTGGCGGACAGGGAATAACTATGGCTACACCTTC; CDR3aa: CASSSWRTGNNYGYTF
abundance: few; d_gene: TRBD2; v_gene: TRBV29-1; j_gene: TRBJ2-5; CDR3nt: TGCAGCGTTGAAGCGACCGGACTCAGCGGGGCCCAGTACTTC; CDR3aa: CSVEATGLSGAQYF
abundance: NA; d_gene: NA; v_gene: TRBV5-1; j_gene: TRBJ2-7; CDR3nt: TGCGCCAGCAGCTTCGGCGGGACGAGCTCCTACGAGCAGTACTTC; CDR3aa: CASSFGGTSSYEQYF
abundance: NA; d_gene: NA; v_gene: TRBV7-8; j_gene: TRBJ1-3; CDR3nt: TGTGCCAGCAGCCTCGGACAGCCAGGTTCTGGAAACACCATATATTTT; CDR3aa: CASSLGQPGSGNTIYF
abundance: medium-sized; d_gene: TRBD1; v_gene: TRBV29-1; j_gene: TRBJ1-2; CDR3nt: TGCAGCGTTGAATCGATGAGACAGGGGATCGGCTACACCTTC; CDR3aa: CSVESMRQGIGYTF
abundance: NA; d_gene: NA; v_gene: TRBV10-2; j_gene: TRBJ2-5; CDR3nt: TGCGCCAGCAGTGAGATCGGGGAGACCCAGTACTTC; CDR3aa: CASSEIGETQYF
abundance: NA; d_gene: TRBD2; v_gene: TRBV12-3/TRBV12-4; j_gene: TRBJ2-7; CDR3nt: TGTGCCAGCAGATGGCTAGCGGGAGGTGAGCAGTACTTC; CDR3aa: CASRWLAGGEQYF
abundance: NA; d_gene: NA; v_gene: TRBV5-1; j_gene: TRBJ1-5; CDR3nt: TGCGCCAGCAGCTTGGATTCGGGGGTGGGGCGGCCCCAGCATTTT; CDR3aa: CASSLDSGVGRPQHF
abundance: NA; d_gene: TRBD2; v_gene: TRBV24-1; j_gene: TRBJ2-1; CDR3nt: TGTGCCACCAGTGATCGGGGACTAGCGGGACTCAATGAGCAGTTCTTC; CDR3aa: CATSDRGLAGLNEQFF
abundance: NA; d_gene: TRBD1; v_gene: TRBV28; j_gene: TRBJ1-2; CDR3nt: TGTGCCAGCAGCTCTCAGGGGGCCAATGGCTACACCTTC; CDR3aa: CASSSQGANGYTF
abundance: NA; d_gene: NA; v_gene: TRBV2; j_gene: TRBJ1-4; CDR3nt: TGTGCCAGCAGGGACCGGGGTGAAAAACTGTTTTTT; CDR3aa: CASRDRGEKLFF
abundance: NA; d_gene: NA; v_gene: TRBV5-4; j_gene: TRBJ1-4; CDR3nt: TGTGCCAGCAGCTTGGAAGGGTCAGGGAATGAAAAACTGTTTTTT; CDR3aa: CASSLEGSGNEKLFF
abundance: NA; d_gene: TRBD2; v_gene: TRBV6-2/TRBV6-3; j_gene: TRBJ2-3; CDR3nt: TGTGCCAGCAGTCGGCTAGCGGGAGGGTCAGATACGCAGTATTTT; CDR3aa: CASSRLAGGSDTQYF
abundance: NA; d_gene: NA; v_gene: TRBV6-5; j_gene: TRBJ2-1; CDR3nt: TGTGCCAGCAGCCCCCCGGGGGGCGTAGAGCAGTTCTTC; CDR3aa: CASSPPGGVEQFF
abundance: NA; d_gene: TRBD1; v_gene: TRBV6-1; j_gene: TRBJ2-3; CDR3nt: TGTGCCAGCAGTACTGGACAGGCCGCAGATACGCAGTATTTT; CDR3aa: CASSTGQAADTQYF
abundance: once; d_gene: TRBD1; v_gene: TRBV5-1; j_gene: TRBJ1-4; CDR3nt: TGCGCCAGCAGCTTGGGACAGGGGGGGCTGCGTGAAAAACTGTTTTTT; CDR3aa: CASSLGQGGLREKLFF
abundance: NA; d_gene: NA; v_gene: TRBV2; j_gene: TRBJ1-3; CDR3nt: TGTGCCAGCAGGGAGACAGTAGGAAACACCATATATTTT; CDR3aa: CASRETVGNTIYF
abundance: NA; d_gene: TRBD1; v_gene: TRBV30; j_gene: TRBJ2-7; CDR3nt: TGTGCCTGGAGTTCTCCGCCGTGGACAGGGGGCAACGAGCAGTACTTC; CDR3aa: CAWSSPPWTGGNEQYF
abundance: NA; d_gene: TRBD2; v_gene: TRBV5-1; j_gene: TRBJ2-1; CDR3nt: TGCGCCAGCAGCCGAACTAGCGGGAGTGATGAGCAGTTCTTC; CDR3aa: CASSRTSGSDEQFF
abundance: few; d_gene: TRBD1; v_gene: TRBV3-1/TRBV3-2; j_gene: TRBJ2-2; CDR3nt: TGTGCCAGCAGCTCCTACAGGGGGGACACCGGGGAGCTGTTTTTT; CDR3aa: CASSSYRGDTGELFF
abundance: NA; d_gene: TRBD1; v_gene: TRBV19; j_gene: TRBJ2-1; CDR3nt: TGTGCCAGTACCGGACAGGGCAATGAGCAGTTCTTC; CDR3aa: CASTGQGNEQFF
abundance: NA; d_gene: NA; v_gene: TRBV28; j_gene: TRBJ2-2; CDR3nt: TGTGCCAGCATGGAGGGGCCCCCACACACCGGGGAGCTGTTTTTT; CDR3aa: CASMEGPPHTGELFF
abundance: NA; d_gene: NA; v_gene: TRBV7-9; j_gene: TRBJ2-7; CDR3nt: TGTGCCAGCAGCTTAGCGGGGCTTTCCTACGAGCAGTACTTC; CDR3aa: CASSLAGLSYEQYF
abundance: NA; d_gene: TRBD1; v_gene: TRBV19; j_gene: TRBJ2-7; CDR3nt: TGTGCCAGTAGTATGAGGGCCGGGACAGGGTATAGGGAGCAGTACTTC; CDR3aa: CASSMRAGTGYREQYF
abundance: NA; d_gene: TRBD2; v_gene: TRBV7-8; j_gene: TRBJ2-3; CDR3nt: TGTGCCAGCAGCGGAGCGAGGACTAGCGGCCTTAGAGATACGCAGTATTTT; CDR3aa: CASSGARTSGLRDTQYF
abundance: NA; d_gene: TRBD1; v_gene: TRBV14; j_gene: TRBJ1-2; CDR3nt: TGTGCCAGCAGTCCAAGGACAGGGAATGGCTACACCTTC; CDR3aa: CASSPRTGNGYTF
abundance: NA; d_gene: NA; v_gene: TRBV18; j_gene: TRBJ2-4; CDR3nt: TGTGCCAGCTCACCATTAGGAGGAAAAAACATTCAGTACTTC; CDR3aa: CASSPLGGKNIQYF
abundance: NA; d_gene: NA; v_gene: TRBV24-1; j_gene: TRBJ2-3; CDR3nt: TGTGCCACCAGTGCCCTCGGACAGATTAACACAGATACGCAGTATTTT; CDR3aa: CATSALGQINTDTQYF
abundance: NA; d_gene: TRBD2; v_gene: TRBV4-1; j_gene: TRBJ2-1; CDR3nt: TGCGCCAGCAGCCAAGCGGGGGGGGTCTACAATGAGCAGTTCTTC; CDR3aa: CASSQAGGVYNEQFF
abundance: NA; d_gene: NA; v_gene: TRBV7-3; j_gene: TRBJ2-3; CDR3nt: TGTGCCAGCAGCTCCATCGGAGGGGTTGCGCAGTATTTT; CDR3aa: CASSSIGGVAQYF
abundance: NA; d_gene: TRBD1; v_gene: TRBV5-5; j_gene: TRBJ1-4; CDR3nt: TGTGCCAGCAGCTTGATCGGACAGGGCCGTGAAAAACTGTTTTTT; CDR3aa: CASSLIGQGREKLFF
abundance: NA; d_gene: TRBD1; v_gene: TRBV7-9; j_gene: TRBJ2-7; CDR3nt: TGTGCCAGCAGCACGGCCGGGACAGGGTTTTACGAGCAGTACTTC; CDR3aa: CASSTAGTGFYEQYF
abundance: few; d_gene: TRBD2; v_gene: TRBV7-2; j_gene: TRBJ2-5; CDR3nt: TGTGCCAGCAGCCCCCAGCGGGGAGGTGGGGAGACCCAGTACTTC; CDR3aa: CASSPQRGGGETQYF
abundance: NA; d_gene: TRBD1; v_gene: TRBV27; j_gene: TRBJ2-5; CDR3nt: TGTGCCAGCAGTACACGGACAGGGCGGTGGCAAGAGACCCAGTACTTC; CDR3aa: CASSTRTGRWQETQYF
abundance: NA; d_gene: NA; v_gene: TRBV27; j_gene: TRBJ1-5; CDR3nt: TGTGCCAGCAGCCGCCTTGGGGGCGACCAGCCCCAGCATTTT; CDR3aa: CASSRLGGDQPQHF
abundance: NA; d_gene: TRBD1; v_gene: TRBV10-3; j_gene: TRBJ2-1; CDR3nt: TGTGCCACCCTGACAGGGGGCAAAGGGAATGAGCAGTTCTTC; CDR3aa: CATLTGGKGNEQFF
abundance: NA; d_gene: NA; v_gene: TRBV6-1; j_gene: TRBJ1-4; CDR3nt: TGTGCCAGCAGTGAAGCGGCGGCGGGGGCTGAAAAACTGTTTTTT; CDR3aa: CASSEAAAGAEKLFF
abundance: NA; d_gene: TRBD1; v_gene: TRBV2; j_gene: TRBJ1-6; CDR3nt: TGTGCCAGCAGTGGAGGGACAGCGGTTATGACCCTCCACTTT; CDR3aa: CASSGGTAVMTLHF
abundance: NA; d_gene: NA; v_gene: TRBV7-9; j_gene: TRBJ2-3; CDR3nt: TGTGCCAGCAGCAGTGGGCTAGCTAGCACAGATACGCAGTATTTT; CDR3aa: CASSSGLASTDTQYF
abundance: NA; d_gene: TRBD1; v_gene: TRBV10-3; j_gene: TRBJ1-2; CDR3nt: TGTGCCATCAGTGGAACAGGGGCGGGGGGCTACACCTTC; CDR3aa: CAISGTGAGGYTF
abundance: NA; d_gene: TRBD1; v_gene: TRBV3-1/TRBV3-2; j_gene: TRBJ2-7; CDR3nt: TGTGCCAGCAGCCAAGTCAACAGGGGGCTCGAGCAGTACTTC; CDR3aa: CASSQVNRGLEQYF
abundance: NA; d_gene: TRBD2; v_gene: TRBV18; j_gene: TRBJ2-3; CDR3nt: TGTGCCAGCTCATCAGGGACTAGCGGGTACACAGATACGCAGTATTTT; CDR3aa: CASSSGTSGYTDTQYF
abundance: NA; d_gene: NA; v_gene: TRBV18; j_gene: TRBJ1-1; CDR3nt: TGTGCCAGCTCACCCCGTAGACAGACTAACACTGAAGCTTTCTTT; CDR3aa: CASSPRRQTNTEAFF
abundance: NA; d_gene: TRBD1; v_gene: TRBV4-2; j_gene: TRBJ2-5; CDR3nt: TGTGCCAGCAGCCAATCACAGGGGGCGGGTCAAGAGACCCAGTACTTC; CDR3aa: CASSQSQGAGQETQYF
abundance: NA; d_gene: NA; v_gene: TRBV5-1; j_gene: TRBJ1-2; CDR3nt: TGCGCCAGCAGCCTAATGCCCGGGGTCCGGTATGGCTACACCTTC; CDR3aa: CASSLMPGVRYGYTF
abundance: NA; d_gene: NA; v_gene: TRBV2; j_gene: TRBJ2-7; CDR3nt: TGTGCCAGCAGTAAAGGCGAACCGGGAGTCCTTCTTTCCTACGAGCAGTACTTC; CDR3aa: CASSKGEPGVLLSYEQYF
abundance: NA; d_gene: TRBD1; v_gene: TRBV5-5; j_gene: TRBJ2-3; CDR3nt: TGTGCCAGCAGATGGGGACAGGGGACAGATACGCAGTATTTT; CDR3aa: CASRWGQGTDTQYF
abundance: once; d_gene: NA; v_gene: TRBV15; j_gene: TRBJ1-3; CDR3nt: TGTGCCACCAGCAGAGATCGACTCTCTGGAAACACCATATATTTT; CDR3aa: CATSRDRLSGNTIYF
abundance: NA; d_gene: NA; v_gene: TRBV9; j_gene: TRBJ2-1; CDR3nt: TGTGCCAGCAGCGTACAGCGTTCCAATGAGCAGTTCTTC; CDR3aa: CASSVQRSNEQFF
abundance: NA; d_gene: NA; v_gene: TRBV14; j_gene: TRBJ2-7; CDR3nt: TGTGCCAGCAGCCAAAGTGTAGCCTACGAGCAGTACTTC; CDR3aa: CASSQSVAYEQYF
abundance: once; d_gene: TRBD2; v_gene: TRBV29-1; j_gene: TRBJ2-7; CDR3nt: TGCAGCGCCAGCGGGGGAGGGATCGACGAGCAGTACTTC; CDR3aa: CSASGGGIDEQYF
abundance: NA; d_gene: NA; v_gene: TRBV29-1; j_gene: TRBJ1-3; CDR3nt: TGCAGCGTTGAGTTGGGGGCGATGCATGGAAACACCATATATTTT; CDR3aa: CSVELGAMHGNTIYF